This record covers a single TCR beta chain. The antigen remains undetermined. V was cut by 4 bases and J by 0 bases, with 11 bases left in between. Germline CDR1 SGHDT, CDR2 YYEEEE. CDR3 length: 15 amino acids. The data are from a study of Ad26.COV2.S vaccination and SARS-CoV-2 variants. Study-wide findings and caveats: Vaccine and placebo groups showed comparable non-spike TCR breadth.

Treatment defined: approximately 18 received Ad26.COV2.S at low or high dose, single or two shots; several received placebo; per-sample allocation not given. Day 63 after the first vaccine or placebo injection was the time point for sampling. The protocol was immunoSEQ multiplex PCR, while the TCRdb copy is restricted to in-frame clones and leaves out a portion. The sample holds 500,000 or so clones; 85% to 90% are singletons and the top ten take approximately 2.5%. This material consisted of peripheral blood, taken in a trial of Ad26.COV2.S vaccine versus placebo. The TCR comes from a person between 18 and 65 years old who received the Ad26.COV2.S COVID-19 vaccine or a placebo. The chain is built from TRBV5-6 and TRBJ1-3, with D unresolved. CDR3 sequence: CASSGWVPSGNTIYF. The CDR3 DNA follows: TGTGCCAGCAGCGGGTGGGTACCCTCTGGAAACACCATATATTTT.